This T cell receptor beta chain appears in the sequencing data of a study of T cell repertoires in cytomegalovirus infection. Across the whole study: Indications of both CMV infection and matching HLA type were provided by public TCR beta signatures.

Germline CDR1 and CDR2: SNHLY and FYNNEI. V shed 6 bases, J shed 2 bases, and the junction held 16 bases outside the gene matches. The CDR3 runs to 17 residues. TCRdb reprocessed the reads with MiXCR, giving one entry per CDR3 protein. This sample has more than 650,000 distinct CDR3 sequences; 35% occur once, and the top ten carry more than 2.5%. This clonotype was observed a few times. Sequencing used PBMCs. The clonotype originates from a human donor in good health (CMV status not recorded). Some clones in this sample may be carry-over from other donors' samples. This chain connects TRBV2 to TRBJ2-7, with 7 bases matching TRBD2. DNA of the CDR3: TGTGCCAGCAGAAGGACGGGAGGACCAGATTTAACCTACGAGCAGTACTTC. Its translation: CASRRTGGPDLTYEQYF.